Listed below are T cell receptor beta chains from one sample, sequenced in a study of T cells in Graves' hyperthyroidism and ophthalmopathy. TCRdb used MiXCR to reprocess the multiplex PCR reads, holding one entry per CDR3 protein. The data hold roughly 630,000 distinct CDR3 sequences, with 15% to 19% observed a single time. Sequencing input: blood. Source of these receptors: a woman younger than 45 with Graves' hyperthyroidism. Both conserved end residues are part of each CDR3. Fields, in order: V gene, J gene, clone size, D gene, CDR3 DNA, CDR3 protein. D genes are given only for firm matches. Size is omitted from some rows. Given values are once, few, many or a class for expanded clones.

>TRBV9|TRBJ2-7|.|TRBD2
TGTGCCAGCAGCGTGACTAGCGGGAACTACGAGCAGTACTTC
CASSVTSGNYEQYF
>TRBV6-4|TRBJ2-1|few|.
TGTGCCAGCAGTGACAAGATCGTAAGTGGGAGCCGAGGAAATGAGCAGTTCTTC
CASSDKIVSGSRGNEQFF
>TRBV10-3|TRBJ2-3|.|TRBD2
TGTGCCATTTCCAACCGCGCCGGGACTAGCTTGGGCACAGATACGCAGTATTTT
CAISNRAGTSLGTDTQYF
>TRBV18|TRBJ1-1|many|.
TGTGCCAGCTCACCTCTCCGGGACAACGAAGCTTTCTTT
CASSPLRDNEAFF
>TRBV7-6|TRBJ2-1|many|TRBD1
TGTGCCAGCACGGGACAGGGAGGCAATGAGCAGTTCTTC
CASTGQGGNEQFF
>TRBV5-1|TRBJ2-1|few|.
TGCGCCAGCAGCTTGACTGAGCGAATAAGCTCCTACAATGAGCAGTTCTTC
CASSLTERISSYNEQFF
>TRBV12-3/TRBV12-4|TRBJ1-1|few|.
TGTGCCAGCAGTTTCGGGTATGACACTGAAGCTTTCTTT
CASSFGYDTEAFF
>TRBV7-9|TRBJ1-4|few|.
TGTGCCAGCAGTTCCCTAAGGGCAGGCATTAATGAAAAACTGTTTTTT
CASSSLRAGINEKLFF
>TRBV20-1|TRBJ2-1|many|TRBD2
TGCAGTGCTGATTCACGAACCACGGGACTAGCGTGGAATGAGCAGTTCTTC
CSADSRTTGLAWNEQFF
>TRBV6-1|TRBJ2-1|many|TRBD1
TGTGCCAGCAGTTTGGGACAGGGTCCCTACAATGAGCAGTTCTTC
CASSLGQGPYNEQFF
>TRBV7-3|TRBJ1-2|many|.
TGTGCCAGCAGCCCATCGTCCGCAAACTATGGCTACACCTTC
CASSPSSANYGYTF
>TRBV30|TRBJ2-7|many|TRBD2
TGTGCCTGGAGTGTAGGAGGGAGGGCCTACGAGCAGTACTTC
CAWSVGGRAYEQYF
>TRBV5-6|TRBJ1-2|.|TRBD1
TGTGCCAGCAGCTACTACAGGGGAGCTAACTATGGCTACACCTTC
CASSYYRGANYGYTF
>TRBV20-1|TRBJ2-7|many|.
TGCAGTGCTCCCCCTAGGGCGGGGGCCTCCTACGAGCAGTACTTC
CSAPPRAGASYEQYF
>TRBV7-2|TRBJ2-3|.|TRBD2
TGTGCCAGCAGACCGCCGGGACTAGCGGCAGATACGCAGTATTTT
CASRPPGLAADTQYF
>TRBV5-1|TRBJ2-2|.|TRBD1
TGCGCCAGCAGCTTGGGGACAGGGGGCAACACCGGGGAGCTGTTTTTT
CASSLGTGGNTGELFF
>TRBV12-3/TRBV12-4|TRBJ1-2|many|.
TGTGCCAGCAGTTTGGAGCAAATAGCTAACTATGGCTACACCTTC
CASSLEQIANYGYTF
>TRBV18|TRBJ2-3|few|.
TGTGCCAGCTCACCGCAGGACATCCCAGATACGCAGTATTTT
CASSPQDIPDTQYF
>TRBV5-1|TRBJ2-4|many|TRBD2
TGCGCCAGCAGCTTGGGCAGACTAGCGGGAGAAAACATTCAGTACTTC
CASSLGRLAGENIQYF
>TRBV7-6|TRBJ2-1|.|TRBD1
TGTGCCAGCAGCTTAGTCAACAACTGGGACAGGGGGAGATACAATGAGCAGTTCTTC
CASSLVNNWDRGRYNEQFF
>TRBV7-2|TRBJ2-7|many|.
TGTGCCAGCAGCCCGTTCGGGAGTGGCCGCAACGAGCAGTACTTC
CASSPFGSGRNEQYF
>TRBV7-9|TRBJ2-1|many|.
TGTGCCAGCAGCTTGGTAGTTGGGACTTACAATGAGCAGTTCTTC
CASSLVVGTYNEQFF
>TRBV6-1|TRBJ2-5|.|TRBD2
TGTGCCAGCAGTCCCCCGGGACTAGCGGCCCGTGAGACCCAGTACTTC
CASSPPGLAARETQYF
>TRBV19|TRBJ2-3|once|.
TGTGCCAGTAGTACCTCCGCGGGCACAGATACGCAGTATTTT
CASSTSAGTDTQYF
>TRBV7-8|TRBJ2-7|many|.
TGTGCCAGCAGCTTCTCACTAGCTTCCGAGCAGTACTTC
CASSFSLASEQYF
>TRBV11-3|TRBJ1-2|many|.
TGTGCCAGCAGCACAACAGAAAAACCCTATGGCTACACCTTC
CASSTTEKPYGYTF
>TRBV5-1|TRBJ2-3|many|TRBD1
TGCGCCAGCAGCGAGGACAGGGGCACAGATACGCAGTATTTT
CASSEDRGTDTQYF
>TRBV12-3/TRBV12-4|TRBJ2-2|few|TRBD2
TGTGCCAGCAGCTTCCTAGCGGGAGTTGCCACCGGGGAGCTGTTTTTT
CASSFLAGVATGELFF
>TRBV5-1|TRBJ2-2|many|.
TGCGCCAGCAGCCCGGAGGGCCTAGGGAACACCGGGGAGCTGTTTTTT
CASSPEGLGNTGELFF
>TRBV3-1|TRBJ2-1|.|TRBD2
TGTGCCAGCACCCCCCTTACTAGCGGGAGTAGTCGCAATGAGCAGTTCTTC
CASTPLTSGSSRNEQFF
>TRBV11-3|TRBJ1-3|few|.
TGTGCCAGCAGCGCAGACTCCAGCGCGCGGGGCCCTGGAAACACCATATATTTT
CASSADSSARGPGNTIYF
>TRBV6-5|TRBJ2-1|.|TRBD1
TGTGCCAGCAGTTACTCTTCCGGGACAGGGAGGGACAATGAGCAGTTCTTC
CASSYSSGTGRDNEQFF
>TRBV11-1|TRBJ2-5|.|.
TGTGCCAGCACCCCGCTCCCGAGCAAAGAGACCCGGTACTTC
CASTPLPSKETRYF
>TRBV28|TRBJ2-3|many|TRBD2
TGTGCCAGCAGTTTATCAGTAGCGGGAGTTGGCACAGATACGCAGTATTTT
CASSLSVAGVGTDTQYF
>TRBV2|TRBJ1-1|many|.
TGTGCCAGCAATAGGCAGCCGACTGAAGCTTTCTTT
CASNRQPTEAFF
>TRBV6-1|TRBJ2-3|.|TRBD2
TGTGCCAGCACCAGGCCCGGACTAGCTAGCACAGATACGCAGTATTTT
CASTRPGLASTDTQYF
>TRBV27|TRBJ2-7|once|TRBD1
TGTGCCAGCAGTTTTCACTTGCCAGGGACAGATTCCTACGAGCAGTACTTC
CASSFHLPGTDSYEQYF
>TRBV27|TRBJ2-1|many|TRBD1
TGTGCCAGCAGGAGGACAGGGGACTACTACAATGAGCAGTTCTTC
CASRRTGDYYNEQFF
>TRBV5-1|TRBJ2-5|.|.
TGCGCCAGCAGCCTTAACCCACAAGAGACCCAGTACTTC
CASSLNPQETQYF
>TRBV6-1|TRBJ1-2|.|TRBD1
TGTGCCAGCAGCAGACCCCACAGGGGGCGATCAGATGGCTACACCTTC
CASSRPHRGRSDGYTF
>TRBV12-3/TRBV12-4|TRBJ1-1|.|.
TGTGCCAGCGAAGGGGCGGTCCGGGGGACTGAAGCTTTCTTT
CASEGAVRGTEAFF
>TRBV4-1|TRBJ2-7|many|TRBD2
TGCGCCAGCAGCCAAGTGGTAGGACTAGCGGGAACAGAGCAGTACTTC
CASSQVVGLAGTEQYF
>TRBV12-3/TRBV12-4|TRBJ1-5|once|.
TGTGCCAGCAGTTTAAGCCTCCTACCCGGTGTGGGGAATCAGCCCCAGCATTTT
CASSLSLLPGVGNQPQHF
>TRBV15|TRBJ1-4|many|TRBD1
TGTGCCACCAGCAGAGAAAGAGACAGGGCCTATGAAAAACTGTTTTTT
CATSRERDRAYEKLFF
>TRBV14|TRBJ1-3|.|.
TGTGCCAGCAGCGCCGACTCCCGCGCGACCATATATTTT
CASSADSRATIYF
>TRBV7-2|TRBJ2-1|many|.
TGTGCCAGCAGCACATCCGGGACAAAGTCTGAGCAGTTCTTC
CASSTSGTKSEQFF